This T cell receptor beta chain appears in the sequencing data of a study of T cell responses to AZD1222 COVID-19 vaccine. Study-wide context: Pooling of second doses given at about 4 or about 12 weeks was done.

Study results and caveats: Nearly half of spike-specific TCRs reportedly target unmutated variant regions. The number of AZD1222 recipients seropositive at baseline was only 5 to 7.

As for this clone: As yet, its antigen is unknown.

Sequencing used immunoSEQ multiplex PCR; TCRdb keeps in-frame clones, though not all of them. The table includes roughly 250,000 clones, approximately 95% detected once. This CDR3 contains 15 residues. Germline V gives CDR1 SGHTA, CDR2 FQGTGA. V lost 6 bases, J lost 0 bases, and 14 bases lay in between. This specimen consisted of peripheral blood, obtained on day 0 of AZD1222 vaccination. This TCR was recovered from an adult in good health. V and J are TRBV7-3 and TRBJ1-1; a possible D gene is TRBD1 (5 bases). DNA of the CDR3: TGTGCCAGCAGTACCCCAGGGCAGGTGAACACTGAAGCTTTCTTT. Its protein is CASSTPGQVNTEAFF.